Below, 17 T cell receptor beta chains from the same sample are listed, as sequenced in a study of cytomegalovirus exposure and HLA in healthy donors. The PCR had 60 Vbeta and 13 Jbeta primers. Method: immunoSEQ multiplex PCR; TCRdb's copy keeps in-frame clones and lacks some. The sample spans over 40,000 clones; the ten largest clones claim 2% to 2.5%. Sequencing was performed on PBMCs. All receptors derive from a woman aged 40-49 years in good health and CMV-seronegative.

CDR3 bases: TGCGCCAGCAGCCTGACAGGGGATAATTCACCCCTCCACTTT. It translates to CASSLTGDNSPLHF. The V gene is TRBV5-1, the J gene TRBJ1-6; 8 positions match TRBD1. With 4 bases clipped from V and 5 bases from J, the junction kept 2 bases outside the gene matches. Germline V lookup: CDR1 SGHRS, CDR2 YFSETQ. The CDR3 runs 14 residues.

The gene calls are TRBV6-5 and TRBJ2-2; D may be TRBD1 (6 bases). Germline V gene data show CDR1 as MNHEY and CDR2 as SVGAGI. CDR3 length: 15 amino acids. The germline V and J ends were trimmed by 6 bases and 4 bases, with 15 bases remaining between them. The CDR3 sequence is CASSLQGSGTGELFF. The DNA for the CDR3 is TGTGCCAGCAGCCTACAGGGTTCGGGCACCGGGGAGCTGTTTTTT.

V is TRBV13 and J is TRBJ1-6; D gene ambiguous. V was pared by 0 bases and J by 7 bases, with 4 bases between. Per the germline V gene, CDR1 is PRHDT and CDR2 is FYEKMQ (reference sequence). The CDR3 totals 13 residues. Here the CDR3 reads CASSLGQNSPLHF. In DNA form, the CDR3 reads TGTGCCAGCAGCTTAGGACAGAATTCACCCCTCCACTTT.

Turning to this clone: One end of the junction does not line up with germline, which may come from a read error. The chain combines TRBV7-9 with TRBJ1-6, with a possible D match to TRBD1 (5 bases). The CDR3 length is 12 residues. Germline lookup yields CDR1 SEHNR and CDR2 FQNEAQ (reference sequence). The CDR3 coding sequence is TGTGCCAGCAGCTTAGCGTTAGACAGTCCTTCTTTT. Amino acids: CASSLALDSPSF.

This chain links TRBV30 with TRBJ1-1, with D unresolved. V lost 4 bases and J lost 11, with 20 bases in between. Germline CDR1 and CDR2: GTSNPN and SVGIG (reference sequence). The CDR3 runs 13 residues. The CDR3 region has the DNA TGTGCCTGGACCAAAGTTACCCAAATGGCCGCTTTCTTT. It yields the protein CAWTKVTQMAAFF.

The chain links TRBV28 to TRBJ1-1, with a weak D call TRBD1 (6 bases). The germline CDR1 and CDR2 sequences are MDHEN and SYDVKM. Trimming shortened V by 2 bases and J by 2 bases, and 9 bases separated the two germline ends. The CDR3 spans 14 residues. CDR3 nucleotide sequence: TGTGCCAGCAGTTTAGGGGGCGTAAACACTGAAGCTTTCTTT. Protein: CASSLGGVNTEAFF.

The chain uses TRBV7-2 and TRBJ1-3; possible D gene TRBD1, 5 bases. This CDR3 has 13 residues. With 3 bases removed from V and 9 bases from J, the gap between germline ends came to 12 bases. CDR1 SGHTA and CDR2 FQGNSA come from the germline V gene. The CDR3 coding sequence is TGTGCCAGCAGCTTTGTAGGGGCTGGCACCATATATTTT. Encoded protein: CASSFVGAGTIYF. The full variable domain, its missing parts supplied by reference TRBV7-2 and TRBJ1-3, is GAGVSQSPSNKVTEKGKDVELRCDPISGHTALYWYRQSLGQGLEFLIYFQGNSAPDKSGLPSDRFSAERTGGSVSTLTIQRTQQEDSAVYLCASSFVGAGTIYFGEGSWLTVV.

The chain joins TRBV6-1 to TRBJ1-2, with D perhaps TRBD1 (5 bases). Per the germline V gene, CDR1 is MNHNS and CDR2 is SASEGT. CDR3 size: 16 residues. V lost 1 base and J lost 0, with 12 bases in between. The CDR3 region has the DNA TGTGCCAGCAGTGAAGGGGGCAGCCAAGCTAACTATGGCTACACCTTC. This gives the protein CASSEGGSQANYGYTF.

V usage is TRBV11-2 and J usage is TRBJ2-5; 8 positions agree with TRBD2. CDR1 is SGHAT and CDR2 is FQNNGV in the germline V gene. J lost 4 bases, V lost 3 bases, and 4 bases had no gene match. The CDR3 totals 14 residues. The CDR3 region is CASSFSLAGETQYF. As DNA, the CDR3 is TGTGCCAGCAGCTTCAGTCTAGCGGGAGAGACCCAGTACTTC.

The CDR3 nucleotides read TGCGCCAGCAGTCGGACAGGGGGTGAAAAACTGTTTTTT. Amino acid sequence: CASSRTGGEKLFF. The genes are TRBV4-3 and TRBJ1-4; 10 bases line up with TRBD1. The germline CDR1 and CDR2 sequences are LGHNA and YSLEER. The CDR3 totals 13 residues. V dropped 6 bases and J dropped 7; count of bases not matched to a gene: 2.

The chain carries TRBV6-5 and TRBJ1-2; weak D call: TRBD1 (6 bases). Per the germline V gene, CDR1 is MNHEY and CDR2 is SVGAGI. Trimming shortened V by 2 bases and J by 5 bases, and 6 bases separated the two germline ends. The CDR3 contains 12 residues. For the CDR3, the DNA is TGTGCCAGCAGTTACACAGGGTATGGCTACACCTTC. This codes for CASSYTGYGYTF.

V is TRBV6-1 and J is TRBJ1-6; D is ambiguous. CDR1 is MNHNS, CDR2 SASEGT, per germline. V shed 1 base and J shed 5 bases, with 9 bases lying between them. CDR3 length: 15 amino acids. CDR3 bases: TGTGCCAGCAGTGAAGGGGGAGGAGATAATTCACCCCTCCACTTT. It specifies CASSEGGGDNSPLHF.

The chain combines TRBV19 with TRBJ1-5; 8 positions match TRBD1. CDR3 size: 14 residues. Germline CDR1 and CDR2: LNHDA and SQIVND (reference sequence). V lost 2 bases, J lost 6 bases, and 3 bases stayed unmatched. The CDR3 reads CASSILRGPQPQHF. The DNA of the CDR3 is TGTGCCAGTAGTATACTCAGGGGGCCTCAGCCCCAGCATTTT.

V gene TRBV27 combines with J gene TRBJ2-3; D unclear. The CDR3 totals 13 residues. Trimming removed 3 bases at V and 6 bases at J, with 10 bases between. Germline loops: CDR1 MNHEY, CDR2 SMNVEV (reference sequence). The CDR3 region is CASSFHQADTQYF. For the CDR3, the DNA is TGTGCCAGCAGTTTCCATCAGGCGGATACGCAGTATTTT.

The gene calls are TRBV30 and TRBJ1-1, with 7 bases that match TRBD1. CDR3 size: 13 residues. Unmatched junction bases numbered 2, after V lost 3 bases and J lost 1 base. The germline gives CDR1 GTSNPN, CDR2 SVGIG (reference sequence). CDR3 in DNA: TGTGCCTGGAGCCGGGACAGGAACACTGAAGCTTTCTTT. It codes for CAWSRDRNTEAFF. The full variable domain, completed using reference TRBV30 and TRBJ1-1, is SQTIHQWPATLVQPVGSPLSLECTVEGTSNPNLYWYRQAAGRGLQLLFYSVGIGQISSEVPQNLSASRPQDRQFILSSKKLLLSDSGFYLCAWSRDRNTEAFFGQGTRLTVV.

This sequence joins TRBV2 and TRBJ2-3; unclear D gene. V gave up 2 bases and J gave up 2 bases, with 8 bases separating them. Germline V gene sequence: CDR1 SNHLY, CDR2 FYNNEI. The CDR3 runs 14 residues. CDR3 nucleotides: TGTGCCAGCAGTGAATTGGCTTCCACAGATACGCAGTATTTT. This encodes CASSELASTDTQYF.

DNA for the CDR3: TGTGCCAGCAGCCGAGGGGACAGGGGGCAGACTGAAGCTTTCTTT. Encoded protein: CASSRGDRGQTEAFF. J is TRBJ1-1 and V is TRBV4-2, with 12 bases lining up with TRBD1. CDR3 length: 15 residues. CDR1 is LGHNA and CDR2 is YNFKEQ in the germline V gene. The V and J ends lost 4 bases and 5 bases, in that order; junction bases with no gene match: 5.